This passage covers 16 T cell receptor beta chains from one sample sequenced in a study of hypomethylating agent response in myelodysplastic syndrome. Clones were sequenced by immunoSEQ multiplex PCR, and TCRdb holds only the in-frame ones, with some missing. This sample carries approximately 9,300 clones, approximately 83% of them seen once, and the ten largest clones take under 4.5%. The material was bone marrow, obtained before or after starting hypomethylating agent treatment for myelodysplastic syndrome (not recorded which). These receptors were obtained from a human donor with myelodysplastic syndrome.

V gene TRBV1 combines with J gene TRBJ1-1; the D call TRBD1 from the table was never checked on the DNA. TRBV1 is assigned pseudogene status. CDR3 length: 16 residues. This chain's CDR3 is CTSSQDPAGVNTEAFF. The CDR3 nucleotides are TGCACCAGCAGCCAAGATCCGGCAGGGGTGAACACTGAAGCTTTCTTT.

This clone has only one observation. The chain is built from TRBV5-1 and TRBJ1-2; TRBD1 matches at 12 bases. Per the germline V gene, CDR1 is SGHRS and CDR2 is YFSETQ. The V gene end was trimmed by 6 bases and the J gene end by 5 bases; junction bases not matched to a gene: 5. This CDR3 has 14 residues. CDR3 DNA: TGCGCCAGCACCGGGGACAGGGGGCAGTATGGCTACACCTTC. This encodes CASTGDRGQYGYTF.

The rearrangement uses TRBV11-2 and TRBJ2-7, with D perhaps TRBD1 or TRBD2 (5 bases each). Germline CDR1 reads SGHAT; CDR2 reads FQNNGV. CDR3 length: 16 amino acids. Trimming took off 1 base at V and 2 bases at J, with 15 bases between the two ends. CDR3 in DNA: TGTGCCAGCAGCTTAGGGGCGAGGGGCTTCACCTACGAGCAGTACTTC. Its protein is CASSLGARGFTYEQYF.

The chain couples TRBV7-9 to TRBJ2-2, with TRBD2 as a possible D gene (6 bases). The germline V gene has CDR1 SEHNR and CDR2 FQNEAQ (reference sequence). The CDR3 length is 19 residues. Trimming took off 2 bases at V and 2 bases at J, with 21 bases between the two ends. The CDR3 region has the DNA TGTGCCAGCAGCTTATGGACATCTCCCGGGGGATTAAACACCGGGGAGCTGTTTTTT. Protein sequence: CASSLWTSPGGLNTGELFF.

The V gene is TRBV27, the J gene TRBJ1-3; D is unresolved. The CDR3 covers 18 residues. In germline, CDR1 is MNHEY, CDR2 SMNVEV (reference sequence). V lost 6 bases, J lost 4 bases, and 25 bases lay in between. This CDR3 reads CASSVNFPATGSGNTIYF. The CDR3 DNA is TGTGCCAGCAGCGTGAATTTTCCCGCGACGGGGTCCGGAAACACCATATATTTT.

CDR3 nucleotides: TGTGCCAGCAGTGCCGGGACGGCTTTTGTTGCAACTAATGAAAAACTGTTTTTT. It translates to CASSAGTAFVATNEKLFF. The rearrangement uses TRBV2 and TRBJ1-4, with D possibly TRBD1 on 5 matching bases. Between the trimmed V and J ends, which lost 4 bases and 0 bases, there was a span of 18 bases. CDR3 length: 18 amino acids. Germline values: CDR1 SNHLY, CDR2 FYNNEI.

This clone has just a few counts. CDR3 in amino acids: CASSLLTNYGYTF. The CDR3 nucleotides are TGTGCCAGCAGCTTATTAACTAACTATGGCTACACCTTC. The chain couples TRBV7-9 to TRBJ1-2; D gene uncertain. The CDR3 length is 13 residues. Per the germline V gene, CDR1 is SEHNR and CDR2 is FQNEAQ (reference sequence). Deletions cut 2 bases from V and 0 bases from J, with 4 bases between.

The chain is built from TRBV4-1 and TRBJ1-2; D is perhaps TRBD1 (6 bases). The germline gives CDR1 MGHRA, CDR2 YSYEKL. The CDR3 extends over 13 amino acids. Trimming took 4 bases from V and 8 from J, leaving 14 bases between them. In DNA, the CDR3 is TGCGCCAGCAGCCCCCGGACCCAGGGGGGCTACACCTTC. Its protein product is CASSPRTQGGYTF.

This chain links TRBV7-3 with TRBJ2-1; perhaps TRBD2 as D (6 bases). The CDR3 length is 13 residues. V dropped 2 bases and J dropped 7 bases, with 9 bases sitting between them. Germline V gene sequence: CDR1 SGHTA, CDR2 FQGTGA. The DNA of the CDR3 is TGTGCCAGCAGCTTAGCGGGGAATAATGAGCAGTTCTTC. Translation gives CASSLAGNNEQFF.

This rearrangement joins TRBV11-2 to TRBJ1-3; 7 bases fit TRBD1. CDR3 length equals 18 residues. Germline CDR1 is SGHAT and CDR2 is FQNNGV. The trim removed 7 bases at V and 0 bases at J, leaving 15 bases unmatched. The CDR3 sequence is CASTGGRQGIVSGNTIYF. In nucleotides, the CDR3 is TGTGCCAGCACCGGCGGGAGACAGGGCATAGTCTCTGGAAACACCATATATTTT.

This CDR3 reads CASSLRDSNQPQHF. CDR3 nucleotide sequence: TGTGCCAGCAGCTTGCGGGATAGCAATCAGCCCCAGCATTTT. V and J are TRBV11-2 and TRBJ1-5; D ambiguous. CDR3 length equals 14 residues. Germline V gene data show CDR1 as SGHAT and CDR2 as FQNNGV. The germline V and J ends were trimmed by 3 bases and 0 bases, with 6 bases remaining between them.

V gene TRBV11-2 combines with J gene TRBJ2-6; a weak D match, TRBD1 (5 bases). The germline V gene encodes CDR1 SGHAT and CDR2 FQNNGV. V shed 4 bases and J shed 4 bases, with 8 bases lying between them. The CDR3 is 14 residues long. CDR3 nucleotides: TGTGCCAGCAGCTCAAGACAGGGGGCCAACGTCCTGACTTTC. Its protein is CASSSRQGANVLTF.

This sequence joins TRBV5-1 and TRBJ2-7; perhaps TRBD2 as D (6 bases). The CDR3 extends over 15 amino acids. Trimming cost V 2 bases and J 6 bases, with 18 bases left between them. Per germline, CDR1 SGHRS and CDR2 YFSETQ. The CDR3, as DNA: TGCGCCAGCAGCTTAACCGGGACTCAGGAGGGCGAGCAGTACTTC. It specifies CASSLTGTQEGEQYF.

This clone was picked up one time. The CDR3 region has the DNA TGCGCCAGCAGGTACAGTGAGGACACTGAAGCTTTCTTT. Translating gives CASRYSEDTEAFF. The genes are TRBV23-1 and TRBJ1-1; no clear D. TRBV23-1 is identified as an open reading frame with a role that is uncertain. Between the trimmed V and J ends, which lost 6 bases and 3 bases, there was a span of 11 bases. CDR3 length equals 13 residues.

This clone has a single count. For the CDR3, the DNA is TGTGCCAGCAGTTGGGGCCCTGGGGCCAACGTCCTGACTTTC. It is translated as CASSWGPGANVLTF. The V and J genes are TRBV27 and TRBJ2-6, with D perhaps matching TRBD1 (5 bases). This CDR3 contains 14 residues. Germline CDR1 MNHEY, CDR2 SMNVEV (reference sequence). V was cut by 4 bases and J by 2 bases, with 6 bases left in between.

The chain combines TRBV9 with TRBJ1-1, with TRBD1 as a possible D gene (6 bases). Germline V lookup: CDR1 SGDLS, CDR2 YYNGEE. CDR3 length: 13 residues. Trimming removed 4 bases at V and 6 bases at J, with 13 bases between. CDR3: CASSTRDTSEAFF. The DNA of the CDR3 is TGTGCCAGCAGCACCCGGGACACCTCTGAAGCTTTCTTT.